This T cell receptor (beta chain) is from a study of shared clonotypes between healthy human individuals. This clone was counted a few times. The antigen is not known. This CDR3 comprises 13 residues. Germline values: CDR1 SEHNR, CDR2 FQNEAQ (reference sequence). Trimming removed 5 bases from V and 3 bases from J; junction bases left unmatched: 2. Regarding the study as a whole: Donor scarcity curtailed the genetic and exposure-history diversity represented herein.

Study processing details: Filtering was not the same, since immunoSEQ gave junction-only sequences without quality scores. TCRdb's copy holds only in-frame clones and misses some; the assay was immunoSEQ multiplex PCR. That table furnishes V, J and clone size, whereas the DNA furnished D and trimming. Here the sample spans 980,000 or so clones, around 80% being singletons. The sample comprised memory CD4+ T cells sorted from blood. As for subset: CD45RA-negative fraction. This receptor was identified in a man aged 18 to 35 in good health. The rearrangement links TRBV7-9 to TRBJ1-1; 8 bases align to TRBD1. The CDR3 is CASSHRGDTEAFF. The CDR3 nucleotides read TGTGCCAGCAGCCACAGGGGGGACACTGAAGCTTTCTTT.